This TCR beta chain came from a study of T-cell memory formation after mild COVID-19. The study, taken as a whole, reports: Some clones that responded were present in memory (sampled pre-infection), which suggests cross-reactive memory joined.

In germline, CDR1 is SGHDT, CDR2 YYEEEE. This CDR3 is 13 amino acids long. V trimming: 4 bases; J trimming: 8 bases; junction bases outside the gene matches: 5. Notes on this clonotype: No antigen is known for it.

Amplification by 5'RACE using constant-segment primers produced TCR alpha and TCR beta cDNA libraries that carried sample barcodes and UMIs. TCRdb analysed the 5' RACE reads with MiXCR anew, one entry per CDR3 protein. The table lists under 600,000 distinct CDR3 sequences, roughly 22% of them singletons. The sequence was obtained from an adult woman who had mild COVID-19 (a few samples of this study predate the infection). Cell type and time point are not known. J is TRBJ2-1 and V is TRBV5-6; 8 bases line up with TRBD1. The specimen sequenced was PBMCs or a T cell subset sorted from them (not recorded which). The CDR3 sequence is CASSAARGHEQFF. CDR3 sequence (DNA): TGTGCCAGCAGCGCGGCCAGGGGGCATGAGCAGTTCTTC. Supplemented by reference TRBV5-6 and TRBJ2-1, the full variable domain reads DAGVTQSPTHLIKTRGQQVTLRCSPKSGHDTVSWYQQALGQGPQFIFQYYEEEERQRGNFPDRFSGHQFPNYSSELNVNALLLGDSALYLCASSAARGHEQFFGPGTRLTVL.